The rows below give T cell receptor beta chains drawn from one sample of a study of T cells in Graves' hyperthyroidism and ophthalmopathy. Each CDR3 protein gets one entry after TCRdb re-called the multiplex PCR reads with MiXCR. The sample contains about 270,000 distinct CDR3 sequences, about 20% of which appear only once. Sequencing used blood. The receptors shown here come from a man under 40 with Graves' ophthalmopathy. Both conserved end residues are part of each CDR3. Each record gives: clone size, J gene, V gene, D gene, CDR3 DNA, CDR3 protein. A D gene is named only where the DNA matches it firmly. The size entry is marked missing in some rows and otherwise reads once, few, many or a size class.

many,TRBJ1-5,TRBV20-1,TRBD1,TGCAGTGCTCTAGGGGGGACAGGGGACGTAAAGGACGGCAATCAGCCCCAGCATTTT,CSALGGTGDVKDGNQPQHF
many,TRBJ1-5,TRBV2,TRBD1,TGTGCCAGCAGTGACGCCGACAGGGTAAAACGTCAGCCCCAGCATTTT,CASSDADRVKRQPQHF
many,TRBJ2-3,TRBV20-1,-,TGCAGTGCTAGTGCCATTCGCACAGATACGCAGTATTTT,CSASAIRTDTQYF
many,TRBJ2-5,TRBV20-1,-,TGCAGTGCTCCAGGGGGGGGAGAGACCCAGTACTTC,CSAPGGGETQYF
-,TRBJ1-4,TRBV5-5,-,TGTGCCAGCAGCCCGACAGCAATGCCTATGGAAAAACTGTTTTTT,CASSPTAMPMEKLFF
many,TRBJ2-7,TRBV30,-,TGTGCCTGGAGTCCGGGACACCTCTACGAGCAGTACTTC,CAWSPGHLYEQYF
many,TRBJ2-7,TRBV3-1,TRBD1,TGTGCCAGCAGCCAGGGACAGGGGGCAGTCGAGCAGTACTTC,CASSQGQGAVEQYF
few,TRBJ1-6,TRBV30,TRBD1,TGTGCCTGGAGTCGCGGGACAGGTCGAACTTCACCCCTCCACTTT,CAWSRGTGRTSPLHF
many,TRBJ2-5,TRBV18,-,TGTGCCAGCTCACCAGGCCAGGAGACCCAGTACTTC,CASSPGQETQYF
-,TRBJ1-6,TRBV18,TRBD1,TGTGCCAGCGCAGGGACAGGGGCTCGCTCACCCCTCCACTTT,CASAGTGARSPLHF
few,TRBJ2-7,TRBV20-1,TRBD1,TGCAGTGCTTGGGACAGGGCGACCTACGAGCAGTACTTC,CSAWDRATYEQYF
-,TRBJ2-2,TRBV5-6,TRBD2,TGTGCCAGCAGCTTAGGACTAGCGGGGATAACGAACACCGGGGAGCTGTTTTTT,CASSLGLAGITNTGELFF
few,TRBJ2-4,TRBV7-9,-,TGTGCCAGCAGCTCCTCCGGGACCCGCATTCTAGCCAAAAACATTCAGTACTTC,CASSSSGTRILAKNIQYF
few,TRBJ1-3,TRBV20-1,-,TGCAGTGTCCCGACTCTAAGCTCTGGAAACACCATATATTTT,CSVPTLSSGNTIYF
many,TRBJ2-7,TRBV6-5,-,TGTGCCAGCAGGGACTCGACCGGCAGCTCCTACGAGCAGTACTTC,CASRDSTGSSYEQYF
once,TRBJ2-7,TRBV19,TRBD2,TGTGCCAGTAGTATAGGACTAGCGGGAGGCTACGAGCAGTACTTC,CASSIGLAGGYEQYF
many,TRBJ2-1,TRBV6-5,-,TGTGCCAGCAGTTACGCCAGCTCCGGCAATAACAATGAGCAGTTCTTC,CASSYASSGNNNEQFF
-,TRBJ2-1,TRBV14,-,TGTGCCAGCAGCCAACCGGGGACAATCCGAGGGAATGAGCAGTTCTTC,CASSQPGTIRGNEQFF
many,TRBJ2-2,TRBV11-2,-,TGTGCCAGCAGCTCCCGGGCAGACTCGAACACCGGGGAGCTGTTTTTT,CASSSRADSNTGELFF
-,TRBJ2-3,TRBV4-1,-,TGCGCCAGCAGCCAAACTAGAGGGTACACAGATACGCAGTATTTT,CASSQTRGYTDTQYF
-,TRBJ2-3,TRBV24-1,TRBD2,TGTGCCACCAGTGATTCCGGGACTAGCCAAGTGGATACGCAGTATTTT,CATSDSGTSQVDTQYF
-,TRBJ2-5,TRBV2,-,TGTGCCAGCCCACCCGCCCAGCAGGCAAAAGAGACCCAGTACTTC,CASPPAQQAKETQYF
-,TRBJ1-1,TRBV28,TRBD1,TGTGCCAGCAGTTCTCGACAGGGGGGGAGAGCTTTCTTT,CASSSRQGGRAFF
few,TRBJ2-3,TRBV7-3,TRBD1,TGTGCCAGCAGCTTAGACAGGGGACGCGGTACGCAGTATTTT,CASSLDRGRGTQYF
many,TRBJ1-3,TRBV12-3/TRBV12-4,-,TGTGCCAGCAGTTACCCACCCAGCGGCGGAAACACCATATATTTT,CASSYPPSGGNTIYF
-,TRBJ2-1,TRBV13,-,TGTGCCAGCAGCCCCGAGGTGTCCGACCAAGGGTCTGAAATAGACAATGAGCAGTTCTTC,CASSPEVSDQGSEIDNEQFF
-,TRBJ2-3,TRBV11-2,TRBD2,TGCGCCAGCAGCCAAATACTAGCGGCAGATACGCAGTATTTT,CASSQILAADTQYF
many,TRBJ2-1,TRBV12-3/TRBV12-4,TRBD2,TGTGCCAGCAGTCCCAGACTAGCGGGAGGCCTTTCGCGTTCCTCCTACAATGAGCAGTTCTTC,CASSPRLAGGLSRSSYNEQFF
few,TRBJ1-4,TRBV7-9,-,TGTGCCAGCAGGAGGGTTGGAGGTGAAAAACTGTTTTTT,CASRRVGGEKLFF
many,TRBJ2-1,TRBV5-1,-,TGCGCCAGCAGCTCCCGGGCCCTCGAAGGCAATGAGCAGTTCTTC,CASSSRALEGNEQFF
many,TRBJ2-5,TRBV20-1,TRBD2,TGCAGTGCTCAGCTAGCGGCCCAAGAGACCCAGTACTTC,CSAQLAAQETQYF
-,TRBJ2-5,TRBV5-4,TRBD2,TGTGCCAGCAGCACCGGGACTAGGGGACAGACCCAGTACTTC,CASSTGTRGQTQYF
many,TRBJ2-7,TRBV28,TRBD2,TGTGCCAGCAGTTTAGCGGTAGCGGGATCCTACGAGCAGTACTTC,CASSLAVAGSYEQYF
-,TRBJ2-3,TRBV7-7,-,TGTGCTAGCAGCTTTTTCCCCACAGATACGCAGTATTTT,CASSFFPTDTQYF
few,TRBJ2-1,TRBV7-9,-,TGTGCCAGCAGCCTACAGGGTAGCGGGTTCTACAATGAGCAGTTCTTC,CASSLQGSGFYNEQFF
-,TRBJ1-1,TRBV28,-,TGTGCCAGCAGTTTTTTCGACAGGGAAGCTTTCTTT,CASSFFDREAFF
-,TRBJ1-4,TRBV19,-,TGTGCCAGTAGTATAGATCCTGGGATCAGCGAAAAACTGTTTTTT,CASSIDPGISEKLFF
few,TRBJ2-7,TRBV9,TRBD2,TGTGCCAGCAGCCCGGGACTAGCGGGGGGCTACGAGCAGTACTTC,CASSPGLAGGYEQYF
many,TRBJ1-1,TRBV6-5,-,TGTGCCAGCAGTTACACGTGGGCTTTGAACACTGAAGCTTTCTTT,CASSYTWALNTEAFF
many,TRBJ1-5,TRBV24-1,-,TGTGCCACCAGTGACACCGGGACCGTAAATCAGCCCCAGCATTTT,CATSDTGTVNQPQHF
few,TRBJ1-1,TRBV2,-,TGTGCCAGCAGGCCCCTGGGGGGGCAAATTGAAGCTTTCTTT,CASRPLGGQIEAFF